This T cell receptor beta chain derives from a study of blood T cell repertoires in COVID-19. Per the study methods: Amplification of reference gene primers provided the estimated nucleated cell counts. Using immunoSEQ multiplex PCR, the repertoire was profiled, and TCRdb retains in-frame clones only, with some absent. For V, J and clone size, that table is used; D and trimming come from the DNA. This sample has about 110,000 clones, with roughly 85% found just once. The CDR3 consists of 15 residues. V was clipped by 7 bases and J by 9 bases, with 22 bases between them. Germline lookup yields CDR1 MNHEY and CDR2 SVGAGI.

The chain employs TRBV6-5 and TRBJ2-1; D is possibly TRBD2 (6 bases). The sequenced sample consisted of peripheral blood. This TCR was recovered from a woman of 80 years or more with active or convalescent COVID-19. The CDR3 region is CASNPQKLATIEQFF. The CDR3 coding sequence is TGTGCCAGCAATCCTCAGAAACTAGCTACTATTGAGCAGTTCTTC.